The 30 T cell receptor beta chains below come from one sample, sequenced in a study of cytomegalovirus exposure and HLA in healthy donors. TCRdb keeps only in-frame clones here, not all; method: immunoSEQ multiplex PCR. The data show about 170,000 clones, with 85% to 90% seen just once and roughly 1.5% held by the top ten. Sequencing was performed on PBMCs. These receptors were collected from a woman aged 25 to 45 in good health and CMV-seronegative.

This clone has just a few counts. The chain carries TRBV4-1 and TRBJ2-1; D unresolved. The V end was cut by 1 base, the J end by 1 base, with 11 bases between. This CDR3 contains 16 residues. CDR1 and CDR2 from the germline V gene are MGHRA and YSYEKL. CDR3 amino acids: CASSQVNLVSYNEQFF. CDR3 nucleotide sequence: TGCGCCAGCAGCCAAGTCAACCTAGTTTCCTACAATGAGCAGTTCTTC.

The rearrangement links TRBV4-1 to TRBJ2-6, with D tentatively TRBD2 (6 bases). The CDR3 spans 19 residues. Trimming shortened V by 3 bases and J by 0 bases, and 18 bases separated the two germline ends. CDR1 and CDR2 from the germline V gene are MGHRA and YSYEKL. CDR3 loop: CASSQVGGTQSSGANVLTF. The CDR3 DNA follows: TGCGCCAGCAGCCAGGTCGGAGGGACTCAGAGCTCTGGGGCCAACGTCCTGACTTTC.

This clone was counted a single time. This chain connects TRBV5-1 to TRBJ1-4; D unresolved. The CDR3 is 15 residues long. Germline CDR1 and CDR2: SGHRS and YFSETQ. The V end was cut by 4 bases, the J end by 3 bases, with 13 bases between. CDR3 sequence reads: CASSPDGGPNEKLFF. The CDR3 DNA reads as TGCGCCAGCAGCCCCGATGGAGGACCTAATGAAAAACTGTTTTTT.

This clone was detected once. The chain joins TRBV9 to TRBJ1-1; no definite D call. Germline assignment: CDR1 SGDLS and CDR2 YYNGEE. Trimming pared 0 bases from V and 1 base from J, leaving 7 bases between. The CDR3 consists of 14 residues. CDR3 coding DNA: TGTGCCAGCAGCGTAGTTGCAGAGAACACTGAAGCTTTCTTT. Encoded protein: CASSVVAENTEAFF.

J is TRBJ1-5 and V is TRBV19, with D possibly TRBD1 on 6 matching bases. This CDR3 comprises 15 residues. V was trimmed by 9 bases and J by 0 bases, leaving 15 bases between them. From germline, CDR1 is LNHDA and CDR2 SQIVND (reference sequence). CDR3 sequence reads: CASRNRDTSNQPQHF. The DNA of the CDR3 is TGTGCCAGCCGAAACCGGGACACTAGCAATCAGCCCCAGCATTTT.

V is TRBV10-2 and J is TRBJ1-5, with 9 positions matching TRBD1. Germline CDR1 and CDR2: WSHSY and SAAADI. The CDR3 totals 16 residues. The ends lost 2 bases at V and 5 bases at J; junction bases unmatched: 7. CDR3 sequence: CASSETYRGPDQPQHF. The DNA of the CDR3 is TGCGCCAGCAGTGAGACTTACAGGGGGCCGGATCAGCCCCAGCATTTT.

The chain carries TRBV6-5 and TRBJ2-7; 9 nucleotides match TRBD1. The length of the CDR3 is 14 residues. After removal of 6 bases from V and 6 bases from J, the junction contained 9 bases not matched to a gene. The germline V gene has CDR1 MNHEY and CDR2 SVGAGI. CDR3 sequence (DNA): TGTGCCAGCAGGCCCGGGACAGGGTATTCCGAGCAGTACTTC. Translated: CASRPGTGYSEQYF.

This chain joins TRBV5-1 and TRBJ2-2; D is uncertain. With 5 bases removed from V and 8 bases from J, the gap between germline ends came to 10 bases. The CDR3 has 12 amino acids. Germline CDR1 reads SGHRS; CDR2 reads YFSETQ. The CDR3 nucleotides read TGCGCCAGCAGGCTGACCGGGGGGGAGCTGTTTTTT. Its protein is CASRLTGGELFF.

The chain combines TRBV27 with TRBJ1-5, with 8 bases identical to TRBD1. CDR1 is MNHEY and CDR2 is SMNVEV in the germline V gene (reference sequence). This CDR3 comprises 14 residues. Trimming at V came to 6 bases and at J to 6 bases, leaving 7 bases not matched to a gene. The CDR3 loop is CASRSGGVGQPQHF. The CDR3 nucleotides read TGTGCCAGCAGGTCAGGGGGCGTCGGTCAGCCCCAGCATTTT.

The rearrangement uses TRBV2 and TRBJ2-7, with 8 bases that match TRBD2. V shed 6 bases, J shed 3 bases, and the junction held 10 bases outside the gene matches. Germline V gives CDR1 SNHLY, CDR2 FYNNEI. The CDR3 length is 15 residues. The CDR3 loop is CASRPLGGDYYEQYF. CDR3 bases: TGTGCCAGCAGGCCCCTCGGGGGGGACTACTACGAGCAGTACTTC.

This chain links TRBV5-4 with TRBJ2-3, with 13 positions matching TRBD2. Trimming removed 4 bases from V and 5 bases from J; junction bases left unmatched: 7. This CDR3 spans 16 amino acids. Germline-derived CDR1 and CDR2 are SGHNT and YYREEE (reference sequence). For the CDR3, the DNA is TGTGCCAGCAGCGAGGGACTAGCGGGGATAAGAGATACGCAGTATTTT. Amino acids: CASSEGLAGIRDTQYF. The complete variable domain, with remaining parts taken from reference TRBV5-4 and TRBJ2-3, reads ETGVTQSPTHLIKTRGQQVTLRCSSQSGHNTVSWYQQALGQGPQFIFQYYREEENGRGNFPPRFSGLQFPNYSSELNVNALELDDSALYLCASSEGLAGIRDTQYFGPGTRLTVL.

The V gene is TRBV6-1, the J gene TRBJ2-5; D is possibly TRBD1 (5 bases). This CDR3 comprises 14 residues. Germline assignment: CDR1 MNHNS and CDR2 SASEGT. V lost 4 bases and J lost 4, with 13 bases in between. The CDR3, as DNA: TGTGCCAGCAGTGTAAGGGGCAACGGAGAGACCCAGTACTTC. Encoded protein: CASSVRGNGETQYF.

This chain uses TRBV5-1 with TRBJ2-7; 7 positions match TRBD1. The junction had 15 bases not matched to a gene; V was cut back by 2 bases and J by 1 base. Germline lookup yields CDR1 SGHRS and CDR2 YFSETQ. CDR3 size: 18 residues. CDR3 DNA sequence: TGCGCCAGCAGCTTCCAACCGGTAACGACAGGGATATCCTACGAGCAGTACTTC. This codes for CASSFQPVTTGISYEQYF. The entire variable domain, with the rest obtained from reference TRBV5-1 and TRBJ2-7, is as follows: KAGVTQTPRYLIKTRGQQVTLSCSPISGHRSVSWYQQTPGQGLQFLFEYFSETQRNKGNFPGRFSGRQFSNSRSEMNVSTLELGDSALYLCASSFQPVTTGISYEQYFGPGTRLTVT.

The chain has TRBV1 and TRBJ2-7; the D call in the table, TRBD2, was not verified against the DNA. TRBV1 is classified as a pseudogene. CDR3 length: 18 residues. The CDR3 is CTSSPHYLLSGGIDEQYF. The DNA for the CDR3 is TGCACCAGCAGCCCACACTACCTCTTAAGCGGGGGGATAGACGAGCAGTACTTC.

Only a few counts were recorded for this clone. DNA of the CDR3: TGTGCCAGCAGCTCAGGGTTCAATCAGCCCCAGCATTTT. Translation: CASSSGFNQPQHF. The V and J genes are TRBV5-6 and TRBJ1-5, with D possibly matching TRBD1 (5 bases). The germline V gene encodes CDR1 SGHDT and CDR2 YYEEEE. V was trimmed by 3 bases and J by 3 bases, leaving 7 bases between them. The CDR3 extends over 13 amino acids.

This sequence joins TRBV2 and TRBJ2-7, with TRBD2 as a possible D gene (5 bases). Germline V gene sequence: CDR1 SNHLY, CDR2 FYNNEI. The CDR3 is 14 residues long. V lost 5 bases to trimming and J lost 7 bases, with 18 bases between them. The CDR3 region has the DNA TGTGCCAGCAGTCCTCAGACCACCTCGGGGGAGCAGTACTTC. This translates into CASSPQTTSGEQYF.

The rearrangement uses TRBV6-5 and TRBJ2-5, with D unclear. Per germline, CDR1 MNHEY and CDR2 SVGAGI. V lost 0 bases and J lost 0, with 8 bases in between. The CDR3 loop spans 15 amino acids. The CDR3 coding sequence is TGTGCCAGCAGTTACTCGTCCCTAAACCAAGAGACCCAGTACTTC. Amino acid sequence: CASSYSSLNQETQYF.

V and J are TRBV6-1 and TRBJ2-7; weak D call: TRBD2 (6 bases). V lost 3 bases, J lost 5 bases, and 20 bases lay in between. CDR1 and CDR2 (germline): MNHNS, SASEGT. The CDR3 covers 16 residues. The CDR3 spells CASSDASLRLDHEQYF. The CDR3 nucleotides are TGTGCCAGCAGTGACGCTTCTCTTAGACTAGACCACGAGCAGTACTTC.

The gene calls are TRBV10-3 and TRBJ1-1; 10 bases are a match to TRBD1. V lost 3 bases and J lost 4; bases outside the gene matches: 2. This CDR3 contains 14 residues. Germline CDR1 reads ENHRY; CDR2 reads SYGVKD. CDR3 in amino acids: CAISDRTGGTEAFF. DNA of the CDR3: TGTGCCATCAGTGATCGGACAGGGGGCACTGAAGCTTTCTTT.

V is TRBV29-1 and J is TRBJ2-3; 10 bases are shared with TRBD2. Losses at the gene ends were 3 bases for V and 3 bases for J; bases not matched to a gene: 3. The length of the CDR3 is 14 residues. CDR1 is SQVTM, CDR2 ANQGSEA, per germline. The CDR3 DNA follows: TGCAGCGTTGATAGCGGGGGGCCAACAGATACGCAGTATTTT. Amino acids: CSVDSGGPTDTQYF.

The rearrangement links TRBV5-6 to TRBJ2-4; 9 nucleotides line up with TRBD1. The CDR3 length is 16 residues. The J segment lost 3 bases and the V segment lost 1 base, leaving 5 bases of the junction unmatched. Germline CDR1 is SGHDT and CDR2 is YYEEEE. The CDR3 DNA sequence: TGTGCCAGCAGCTTGTACAGGGGGCAGGGCAAAAACATTCAGTACTTC. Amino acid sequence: CASSLYRGQGKNIQYF.

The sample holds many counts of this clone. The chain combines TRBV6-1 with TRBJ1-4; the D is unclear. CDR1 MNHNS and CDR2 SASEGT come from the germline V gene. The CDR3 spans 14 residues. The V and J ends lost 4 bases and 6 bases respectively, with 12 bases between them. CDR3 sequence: CASSVSDFDEKLFF. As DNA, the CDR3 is TGTGCCAGCAGTGTTTCGGACTTCGATGAAAAACTGTTTTTT.

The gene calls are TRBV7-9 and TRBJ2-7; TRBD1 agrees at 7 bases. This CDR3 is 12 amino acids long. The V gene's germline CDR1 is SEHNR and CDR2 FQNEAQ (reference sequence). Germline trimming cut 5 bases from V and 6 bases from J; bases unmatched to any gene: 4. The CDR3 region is CASSEQGREQYF. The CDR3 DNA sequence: TGTGCCAGCAGCGAACAGGGGCGCGAGCAGTACTTC.

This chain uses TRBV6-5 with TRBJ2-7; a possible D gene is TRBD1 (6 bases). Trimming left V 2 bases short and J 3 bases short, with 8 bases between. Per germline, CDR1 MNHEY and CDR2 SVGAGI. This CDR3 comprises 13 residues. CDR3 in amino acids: CASSYNRDYEQYF. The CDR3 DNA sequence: TGTGCCAGCAGTTACAACAGGGACTACGAGCAGTACTTC.

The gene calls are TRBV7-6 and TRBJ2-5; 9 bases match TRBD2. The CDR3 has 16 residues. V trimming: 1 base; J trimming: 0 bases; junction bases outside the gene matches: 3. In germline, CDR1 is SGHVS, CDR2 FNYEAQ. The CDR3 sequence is CASSLGLAGYQETQYF. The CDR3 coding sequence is TGTGCCAGCAGCTTAGGTCTAGCGGGGTACCAAGAGACCCAGTACTTC.

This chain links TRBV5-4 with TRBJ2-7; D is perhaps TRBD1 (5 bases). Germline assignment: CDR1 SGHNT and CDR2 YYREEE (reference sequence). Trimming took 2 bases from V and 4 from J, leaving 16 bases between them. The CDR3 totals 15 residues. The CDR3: CASSFSQGGGYEQYF. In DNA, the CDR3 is TGTGCCAGCAGCTTTTCTCAGGGTGGCGGATACGAGCAGTACTTC.

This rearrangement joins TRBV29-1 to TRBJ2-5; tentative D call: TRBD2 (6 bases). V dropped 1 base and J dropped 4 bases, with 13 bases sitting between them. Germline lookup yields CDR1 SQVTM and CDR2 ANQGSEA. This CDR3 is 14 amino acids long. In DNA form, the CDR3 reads TGCAGCGTTGAAGGCGGGGCTGCGGGAGAGACCCAGTACTTC. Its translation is CSVEGGAAGETQYF.

CDR3 amino acids: CASKQGVANTEAFF. CDR3 in DNA: TGTGCCAGTAAACAGGGGGTCGCGAACACTGAAGCTTTCTTT. The chain joins TRBV19 to TRBJ1-1; 8 bases are shared with TRBD1. Unmatched junction bases numbered 5, after V lost 7 bases and J lost 1 base. Germline CDR1 and CDR2: LNHDA and SQIVND (reference sequence). This CDR3 has 14 residues.

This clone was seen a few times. The CDR3 DNA reads TGTGCCAGCAGCTTAGGGACAGATAGCAATCAGCCCCAGCATTTT. Its translation: CASSLGTDSNQPQHF. V usage is TRBV7-9 and J usage is TRBJ1-5; maybe TRBD1 (6 bases). The CDR3 is made up of 15 amino acids. The V gene's germline CDR1 is SEHNR and CDR2 FQNEAQ (reference sequence). V was clipped by 1 base and J by 0 bases, with 7 bases between them.

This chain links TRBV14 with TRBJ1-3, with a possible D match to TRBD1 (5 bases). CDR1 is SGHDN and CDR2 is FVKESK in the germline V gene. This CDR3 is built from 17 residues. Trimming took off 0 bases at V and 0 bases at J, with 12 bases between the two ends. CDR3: CASSQDYKGFSGNTIYF. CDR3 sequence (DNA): TGTGCCAGCAGCCAAGATTATAAGGGGTTCTCTGGAAACACCATATATTTT.